Listed here is a single T cell receptor (beta chain). These data come from a study of T cells after somatic rescue of genetic block. Looked up from germline, CDR1 is LNHDA and CDR2 is SQIVND (reference sequence). Germline trimming cut 11 bases from V and 2 bases from J; bases unmatched to any gene: 11. The CDR3 totals 15 residues. The method was immunoSEQ multiplex PCR; TCRdb's version includes in-frame clones alone and lacks a portion of them. The sample lists 9,500 to 12,000 clones, about four fifths occurring once. The rearrangement joins TRBV19 to TRBJ2-7, with 11 bases aligning to TRBD1. The specimen sequenced was peripheral blood mononuclear cells (PBMCs). The clonotype comes from a boy between 10 and 17 years old. This CDR3 is CAEAPGTGGPYEQYF. The CDR3 nucleotides are TGTGCCGAGGCCCCCGGGACAGGGGGTCCCTACGAGCAGTACTTC.